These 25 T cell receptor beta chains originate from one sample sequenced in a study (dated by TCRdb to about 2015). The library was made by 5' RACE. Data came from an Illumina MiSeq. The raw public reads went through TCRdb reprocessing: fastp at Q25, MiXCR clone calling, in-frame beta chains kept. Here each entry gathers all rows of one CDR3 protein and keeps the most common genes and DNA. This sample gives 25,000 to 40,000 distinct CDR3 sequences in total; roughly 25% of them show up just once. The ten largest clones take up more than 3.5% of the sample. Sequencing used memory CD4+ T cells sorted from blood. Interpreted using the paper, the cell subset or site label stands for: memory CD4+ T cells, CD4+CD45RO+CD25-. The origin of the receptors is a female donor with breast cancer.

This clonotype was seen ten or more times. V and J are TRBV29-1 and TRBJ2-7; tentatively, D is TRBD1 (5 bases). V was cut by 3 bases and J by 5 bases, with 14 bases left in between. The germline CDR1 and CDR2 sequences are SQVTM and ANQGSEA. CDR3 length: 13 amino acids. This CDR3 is CSVEGQGKDEQYF. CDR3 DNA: TGCAGCGTTGAGGGGCAGGGAAAAGACGAGCAGTACTTC.

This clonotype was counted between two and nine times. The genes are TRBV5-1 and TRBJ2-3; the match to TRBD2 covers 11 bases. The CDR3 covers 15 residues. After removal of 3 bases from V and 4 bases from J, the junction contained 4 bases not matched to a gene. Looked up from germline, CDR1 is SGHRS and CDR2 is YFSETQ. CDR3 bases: TGCGCCAGCAGCTCTAGCGGGAGGTCTTCAGATACGCAGTATTTT. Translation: CASSSSGRSSDTQYF.

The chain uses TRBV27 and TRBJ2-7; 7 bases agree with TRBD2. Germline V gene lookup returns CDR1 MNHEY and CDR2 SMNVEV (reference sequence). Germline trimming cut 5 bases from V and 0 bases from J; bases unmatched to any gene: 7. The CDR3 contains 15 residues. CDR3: CASSASGASSYEQYF. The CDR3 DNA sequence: TGTGCCAGCAGTGCCAGCGGGGCGAGCTCCTACGAGCAGTACTTC.

CDR3 sequence: CASSKAQGNIQYF. CDR3 bases: TGTGCCAGCAGCAAAGCCCAGGGAAACATTCAGTACTTC. The V call is TRBV13, the J call TRBJ2-4; a weak D match, TRBD1 (5 bases). This CDR3 has 13 amino acids. In germline, CDR1 is PRHDT, CDR2 FYEKMQ (reference sequence). V was cut by 5 bases and J by 6 bases, with 11 bases left in between.

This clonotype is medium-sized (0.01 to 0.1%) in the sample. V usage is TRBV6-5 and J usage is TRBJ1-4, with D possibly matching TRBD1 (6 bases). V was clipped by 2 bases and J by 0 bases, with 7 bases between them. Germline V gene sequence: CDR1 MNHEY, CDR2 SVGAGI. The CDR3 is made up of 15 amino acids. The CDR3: CASSYEGATNEKLFF. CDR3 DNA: TGTGCCAGCAGTTACGAGGGGGCAACTAATGAAAAACTGTTTTTT.

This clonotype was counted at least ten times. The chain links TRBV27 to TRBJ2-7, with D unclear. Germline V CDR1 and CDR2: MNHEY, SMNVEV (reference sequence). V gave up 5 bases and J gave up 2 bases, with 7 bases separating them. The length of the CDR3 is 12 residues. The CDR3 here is CASSGPAYEQYF. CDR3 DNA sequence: TGTGCCAGCAGTGGTCCAGCCTACGAGCAGTACTTC.

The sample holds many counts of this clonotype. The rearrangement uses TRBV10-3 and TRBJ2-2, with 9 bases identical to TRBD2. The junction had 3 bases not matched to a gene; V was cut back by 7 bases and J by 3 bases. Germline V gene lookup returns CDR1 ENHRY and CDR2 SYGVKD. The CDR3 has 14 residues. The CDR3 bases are TGTGCCATCAATGGCGGGAGGGACACCGGGGAGCTGTTTTTT. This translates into CAINGGRDTGELFF.

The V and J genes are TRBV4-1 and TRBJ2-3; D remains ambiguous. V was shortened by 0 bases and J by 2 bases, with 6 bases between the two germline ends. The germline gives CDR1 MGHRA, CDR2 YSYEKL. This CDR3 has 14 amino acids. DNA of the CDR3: TGCGCCAGCAGCCAAGATGAGCTCACAGATACGCAGTATTTT. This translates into CASSQDELTDTQYF.

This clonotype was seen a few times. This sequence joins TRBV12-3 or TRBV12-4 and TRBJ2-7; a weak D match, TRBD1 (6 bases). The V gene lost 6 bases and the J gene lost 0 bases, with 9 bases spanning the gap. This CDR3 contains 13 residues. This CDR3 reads CASRGALSYEQYF. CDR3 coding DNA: TGTGCCAGCAGGGGGGCCCTCTCCTACGAGCAGTACTTC.

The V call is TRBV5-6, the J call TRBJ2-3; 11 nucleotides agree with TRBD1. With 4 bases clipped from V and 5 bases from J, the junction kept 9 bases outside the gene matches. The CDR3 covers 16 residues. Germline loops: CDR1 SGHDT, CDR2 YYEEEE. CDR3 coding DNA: TGTGCCAGCAGCGGACGGGACAGGGGGAGGATAGATACGCAGTATTTT. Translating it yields CASSGRDRGRIDTQYF.

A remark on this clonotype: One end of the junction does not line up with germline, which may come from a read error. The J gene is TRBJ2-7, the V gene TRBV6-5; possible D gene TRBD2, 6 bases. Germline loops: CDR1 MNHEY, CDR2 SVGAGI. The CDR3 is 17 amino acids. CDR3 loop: CASGKGSYGGLSDEQYF. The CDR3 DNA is TGTGCCAGCGGGAAGGGAAGCTACGGGGGACTCTCCGACGAGCAGTACTTC.

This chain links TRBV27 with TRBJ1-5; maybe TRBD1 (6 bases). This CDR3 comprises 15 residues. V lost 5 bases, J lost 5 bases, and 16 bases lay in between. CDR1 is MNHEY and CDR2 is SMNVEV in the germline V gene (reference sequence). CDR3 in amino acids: CASSPLGAGDQPQHF. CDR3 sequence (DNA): TGTGCCAGCAGTCCCCTGGGGGCCGGCGATCAGCCCCAGCATTTT.

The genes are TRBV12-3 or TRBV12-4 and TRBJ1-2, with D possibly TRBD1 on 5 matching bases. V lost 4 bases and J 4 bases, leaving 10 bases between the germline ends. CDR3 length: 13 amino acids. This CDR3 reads CASSSRESYGYTF. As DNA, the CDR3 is TGTGCCAGCAGTTCCAGGGAAAGCTATGGCTACACCTTC.

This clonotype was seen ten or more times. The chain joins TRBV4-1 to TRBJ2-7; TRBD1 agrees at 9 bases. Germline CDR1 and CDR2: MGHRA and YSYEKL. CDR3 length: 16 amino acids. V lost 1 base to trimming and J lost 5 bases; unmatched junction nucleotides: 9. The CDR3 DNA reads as TGCGCCAGCAGCCAAGGGCACGGGACAGGGAATCACGAGCAGTACTTC. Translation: CASSQGHGTGNHEQYF.

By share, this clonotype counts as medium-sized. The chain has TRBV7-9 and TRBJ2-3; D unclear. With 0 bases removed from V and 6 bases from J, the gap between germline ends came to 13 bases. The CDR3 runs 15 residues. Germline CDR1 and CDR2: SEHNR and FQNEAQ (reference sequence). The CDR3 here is CASSLARGERDTQYF. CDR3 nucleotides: TGTGCCAGCAGCTTAGCGCGCGGAGAACGGGATACGCAGTATTTT.

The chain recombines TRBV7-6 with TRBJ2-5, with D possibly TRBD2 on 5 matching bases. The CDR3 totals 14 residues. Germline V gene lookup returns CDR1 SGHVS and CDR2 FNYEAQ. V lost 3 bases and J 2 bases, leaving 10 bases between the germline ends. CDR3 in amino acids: CASSLAGGQETQYF. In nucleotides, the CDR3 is TGTGCCAGCAGCTTGGCGGGTGGTCAAGAGACCCAGTACTTC.

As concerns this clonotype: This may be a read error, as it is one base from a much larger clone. The CDR3 sequence is CARSLVRTMNTEAFF. CDR3 nucleotide sequence: TGCGCCCGCAGCTTGGTTCGTACCATGAACACTGAAGCTTTCTTT. The chain joins TRBV5-1 to TRBJ1-1; D unclear. The germline V gene has CDR1 SGHRS and CDR2 YFSETQ. The CDR3 runs 15 residues.

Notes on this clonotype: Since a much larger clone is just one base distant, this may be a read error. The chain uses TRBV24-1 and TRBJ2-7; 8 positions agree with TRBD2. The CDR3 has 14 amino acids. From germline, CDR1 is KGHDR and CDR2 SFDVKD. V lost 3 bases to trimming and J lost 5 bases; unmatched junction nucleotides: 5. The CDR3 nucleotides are TGTGCCACCAGTGATACGGGACTAGTCCACGAGCAGTACTTC. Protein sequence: CATSDTGLVHEQYF.

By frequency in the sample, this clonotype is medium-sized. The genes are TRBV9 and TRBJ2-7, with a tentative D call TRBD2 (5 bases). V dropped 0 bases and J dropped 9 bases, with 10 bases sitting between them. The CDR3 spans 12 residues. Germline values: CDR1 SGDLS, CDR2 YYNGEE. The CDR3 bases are TGTGCCAGCAGCGTAGCCGGTCGGGGGCAGTACTTC. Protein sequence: CASSVAGRGQYF.

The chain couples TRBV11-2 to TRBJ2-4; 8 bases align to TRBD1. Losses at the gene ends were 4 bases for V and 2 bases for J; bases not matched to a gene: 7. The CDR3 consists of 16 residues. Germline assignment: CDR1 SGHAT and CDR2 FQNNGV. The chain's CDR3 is CASSSSRTGSKNIQYF. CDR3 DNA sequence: TGTGCCAGCAGCTCGTCGAGGACAGGGTCCAAAAACATTCAGTACTTC.

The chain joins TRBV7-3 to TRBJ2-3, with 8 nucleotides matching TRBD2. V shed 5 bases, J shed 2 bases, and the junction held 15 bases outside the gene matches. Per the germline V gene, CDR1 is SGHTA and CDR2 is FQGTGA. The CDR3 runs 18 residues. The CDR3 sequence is CASSRLGLAGINTDTQYF. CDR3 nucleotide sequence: TGTGCCAGCAGCCGTCTCGGACTAGCCGGTATAAACACAGATACGCAGTATTTT. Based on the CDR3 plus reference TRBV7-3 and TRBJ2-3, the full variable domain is GAGVSQTPSNKVTEKGKYVELRCDPISGHTALYWYRQSLGQGPEFLIYFQGTGAADDSGLPNDRFFAVRPEGSVSTLKIQRTERGDSAVYLCASSRLGLAGINTDTQYFGPGTRLTVL.

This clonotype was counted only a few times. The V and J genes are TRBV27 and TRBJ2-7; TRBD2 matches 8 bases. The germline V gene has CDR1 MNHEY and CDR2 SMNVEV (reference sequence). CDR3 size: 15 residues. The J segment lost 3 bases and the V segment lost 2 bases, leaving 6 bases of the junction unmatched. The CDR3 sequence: CASSLTSGGNYEQYF. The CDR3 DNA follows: TGTGCCAGCAGTTTAACCAGCGGGGGCAACTACGAGCAGTACTTC.

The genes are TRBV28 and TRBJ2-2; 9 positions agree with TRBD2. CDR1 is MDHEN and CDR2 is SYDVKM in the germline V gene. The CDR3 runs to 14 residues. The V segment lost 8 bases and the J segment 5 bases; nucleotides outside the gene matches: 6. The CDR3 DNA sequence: TGTGCCAGCGGAGCACTAGCGGGTACCGGGGAGCTGTTTTTT. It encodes CASGALAGTGELFF.

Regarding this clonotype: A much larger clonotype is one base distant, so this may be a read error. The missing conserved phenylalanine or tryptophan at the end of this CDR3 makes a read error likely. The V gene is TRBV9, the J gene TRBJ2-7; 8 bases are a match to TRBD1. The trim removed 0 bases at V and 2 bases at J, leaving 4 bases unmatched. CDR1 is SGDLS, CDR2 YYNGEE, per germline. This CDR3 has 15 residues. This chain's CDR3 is CASSVAGTGPYEQYS. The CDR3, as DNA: TGTGCCAGCAGCGTAGCCGGGACAGGCCCCTACGAGCAGTACTCC.

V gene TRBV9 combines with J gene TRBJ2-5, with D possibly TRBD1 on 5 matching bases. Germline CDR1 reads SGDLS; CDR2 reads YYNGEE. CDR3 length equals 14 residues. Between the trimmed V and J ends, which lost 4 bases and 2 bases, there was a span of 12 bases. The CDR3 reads CASSPRQYQETQYF. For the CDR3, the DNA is TGTGCCAGCAGCCCCCGACAGTATCAAGAGACCCAGTACTTC. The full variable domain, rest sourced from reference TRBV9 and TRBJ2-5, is DSGVTQTPKHLITATGQRVTLRCSPRSGDLSVYWYQQSLDQGLQFLIQYYNGEERAKGNILERFSAQQFPDLHSELNLSSLELGDSALYFCASSPRQYQETQYFGPGTRLLVL.